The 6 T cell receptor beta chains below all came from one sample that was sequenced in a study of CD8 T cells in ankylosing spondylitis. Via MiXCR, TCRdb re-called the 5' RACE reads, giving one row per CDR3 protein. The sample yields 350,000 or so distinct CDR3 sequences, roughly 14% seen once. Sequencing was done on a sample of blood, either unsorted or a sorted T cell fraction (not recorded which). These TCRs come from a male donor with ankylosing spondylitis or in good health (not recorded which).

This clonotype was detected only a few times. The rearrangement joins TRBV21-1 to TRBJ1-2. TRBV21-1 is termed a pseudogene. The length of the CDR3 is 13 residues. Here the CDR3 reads CASSKSRFYGYTF. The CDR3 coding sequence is TGTGCCAGCAGCAAGAGCCGATTCTATGGCTACACCTTC.

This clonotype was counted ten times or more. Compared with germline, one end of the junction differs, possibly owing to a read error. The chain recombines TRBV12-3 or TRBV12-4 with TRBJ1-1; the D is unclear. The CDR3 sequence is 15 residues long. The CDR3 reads CASSLRGGGNAEAFF. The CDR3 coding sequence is TGTGCCAGCAGTTTACGGGGAGGTGGGAACGCTGAAGCTTTCTTT.

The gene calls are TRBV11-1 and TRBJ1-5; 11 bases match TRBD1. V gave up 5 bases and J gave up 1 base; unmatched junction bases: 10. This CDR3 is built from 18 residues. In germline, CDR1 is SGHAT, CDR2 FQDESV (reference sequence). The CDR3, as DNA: TGTGCCAGCAGCCCCGGGACAGGGGGGCCCCTAAGCAATCAGCCCCAGCATTTT. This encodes CASSPGTGGPLSNQPQHF.

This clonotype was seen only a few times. The CDR3 DNA follows: TGTGCCACCAGCAGAGATAGGGTCCTAGCCAAAAACATTCAGTACTTC. It codes for CATSRDRVLAKNIQYF. V usage is TRBV15 and J usage is TRBJ2-4; no clear D gene. With 0 bases removed from V and 0 bases from J, the gap between germline ends came to 9 bases. There are 16 residues in the CDR3. CDR1 and CDR2 (germline): LNHNV, YYDKDF (reference sequence).

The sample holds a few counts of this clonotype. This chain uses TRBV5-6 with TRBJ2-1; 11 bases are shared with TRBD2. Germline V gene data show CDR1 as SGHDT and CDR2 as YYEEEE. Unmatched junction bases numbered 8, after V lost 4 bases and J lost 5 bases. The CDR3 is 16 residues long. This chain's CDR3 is CASSLSSGRKDNEQFF. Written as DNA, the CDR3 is TGTGCCAGCAGCCTGTCTAGCGGGAGGAAAGACAATGAGCAGTTCTTC.

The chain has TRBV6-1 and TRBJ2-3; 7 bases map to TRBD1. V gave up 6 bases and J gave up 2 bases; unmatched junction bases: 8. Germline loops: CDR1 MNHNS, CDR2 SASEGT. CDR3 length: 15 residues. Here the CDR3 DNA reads TGTGCCAGCAGGGCCCGGGACAGACACACAGATACGCAGTATTTT. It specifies CASRARDRHTDTQYF.